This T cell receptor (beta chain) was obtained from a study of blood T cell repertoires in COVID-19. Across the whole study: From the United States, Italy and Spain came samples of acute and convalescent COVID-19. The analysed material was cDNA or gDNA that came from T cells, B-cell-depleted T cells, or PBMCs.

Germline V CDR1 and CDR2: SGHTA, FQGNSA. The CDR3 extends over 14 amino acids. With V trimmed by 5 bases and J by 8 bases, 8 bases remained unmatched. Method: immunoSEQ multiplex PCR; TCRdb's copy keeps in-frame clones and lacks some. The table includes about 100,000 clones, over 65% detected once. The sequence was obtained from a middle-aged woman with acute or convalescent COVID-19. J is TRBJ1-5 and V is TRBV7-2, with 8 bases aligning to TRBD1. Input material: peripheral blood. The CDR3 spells CASSDGDRSEPQHF. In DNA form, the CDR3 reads TGTGCCAGCAGCGATGGGGACAGGTCTGAGCCCCAGCATTTT.